This TCR beta chain came from a study of CD8+ T cells in alopecia areata. Sequencing relied on a cDNA template that was reverse transcribed from extracted RNA. Sequencing used immunoSEQ multiplex PCR; TCRdb keeps in-frame clones, though not all of them. The sample holds about 220,000 clones, more than 45% seen once. CDR3 length equals 11 residues. With 4 bases removed from V and 14 bases from J, the gap between germline ends came to 12 bases. Per the germline V gene, CDR1 is GTSNPN and CDR2 is SVGIG (reference sequence). Treatment: oral pan-JAK inhibitor, 5-10 mg twice daily. The specimen was CD4+ T cells sorted from blood, collected at week 4, from a patient treated with tofacitinib. V gene TRBV30 combines with J gene TRBJ1-6; D remains ambiguous. The TCR originated in a human donor with alopecia areata. CDR3 nucleotide sequence: TGTGCCTGGATGGCATTTCGGTCCCTCCACTTT. Amino acids: CAWMAFRSLHF.